One and the same sample provided the 17 T cell receptor beta chains below, sequenced in a study of shared clonotypes between healthy human individuals. Method: immunoSEQ multiplex PCR; TCRdb's copy keeps in-frame clones and lacks some. The sample carries about 800,000 clones, around 96% recorded once. In the naive CD8 group, cells lacked CD45RO and were positively selected for CCR7, so terminally differentiated effector memory CD45RA+ cells were left out. Sequencing input: naive CD8+ T cells sorted from blood. The receptors come from a young man in good health.

V gene TRBV7-6 combines with J gene TRBJ1-5, with a tentative D call TRBD1 (5 bases). Trimming cost V 4 bases and J 3 bases, with 10 bases left between them. CDR1 SGHVS and CDR2 FNYEAQ come from the germline V gene. The CDR3 has 14 amino acids. The CDR3 region has the DNA TGTGCCAGCAGCTCAACAGGAAACAATCAGCCCCAGCATTTT. This sequence encodes CASSSTGNNQPQHF.

This chain connects TRBV12-1 to TRBJ1-4. TRBV12-1 represents a pseudogene. CDR3 length: 16 residues. The CDR3 sequence: CASSFSMSFLNEKLFF. The CDR3 bases are TGTGCCAGCAGCTTTTCTATGAGCTTTCTGAATGAAAAACTGTTTTTT.

V usage is TRBV28 and J usage is TRBJ2-2; D uncertain. The CDR3 extends over 14 amino acids. Germline V gene sequence: CDR1 MDHEN, CDR2 SYDVKM. V dropped 5 bases and J dropped 6 bases, with 13 bases sitting between them. The CDR3 region has the DNA TGTGCCAGCAGTCCCACCCCGCGAGCCGGGGAGCTGTTTTTT. Amino acids: CASSPTPRAGELFF. Full variable domain (missing parts from reference TRBV28 and TRBJ2-2): DVKVTQSSRYLVKRTGEKVFLECVQDMDHENMFWYRQDPGLGLRLIYFSYDVKMKEKGDIPEGYSVSREKKERFSLILESASTNQTSMYLCASSPTPRAGELFFGEGSRLTVL.

The V and J genes are TRBV5-6 and TRBJ1-4, with D possibly matching TRBD1 (6 bases). The germline CDR1 and CDR2 sequences are SGHDT and YYEEEE. This CDR3 contains 14 residues. V lost 4 bases and J 5 bases, leaving 12 bases between the germline ends. The CDR3: CASSMGHGNEKLFF. The CDR3 nucleotides are TGTGCCAGCAGCATGGGACACGGGAATGAAAAACTGTTTTTT. The full variable domain, its missing parts supplied by reference TRBV5-6 and TRBJ1-4, is DAGVTQSPTHLIKTRGQQVTLRCSPKSGHDTVSWYQQALGQGPQFIFQYYEEEERQRGNFPDRFSGHQFPNYSSELNVNALLLGDSALYLCASSMGHGNEKLFFGSGTQLSVL.

V is TRBV4-3 and J is TRBJ2-3; D may be TRBD1 (6 bases). Trimming shortened V by 0 bases and J by 6 bases, and 16 bases separated the two germline ends. The CDR3 totals 16 residues. Per germline, CDR1 LGHNA and CDR2 YSLEER. CDR3: CASSQDAVGAPDTQYF. CDR3 nucleotide sequence: TGCGCCAGCAGCCAAGATGCCGTGGGGGCGCCGGATACGCAGTATTTT.

V usage is TRBV7-9 and J usage is TRBJ2-1, with TRBD2 identical over 7 bases. The J segment lost 5 bases and the V segment lost 5 bases, leaving 9 bases of the junction unmatched. The CDR3 contains 15 residues. From germline, CDR1 is SEHNR and CDR2 FQNEAQ (reference sequence). CDR3 region: CASSPRAGADNEQFF. For the CDR3, the DNA is TGTGCCAGCAGCCCACGGGCGGGAGCGGACAATGAGCAGTTCTTC.

This chain connects TRBV9 to TRBJ2-7; D possibly matches TRBD1 or TRBD2 (5 bases each). CDR1 is SGDLS and CDR2 is YYNGEE in the germline V gene. CDR3 size: 14 residues. The V end lost 3 bases, the J end lost 0 bases, and 10 bases lay between the germline ends. CDR3: CASSASGTSYEQYF. In DNA form, the CDR3 reads TGTGCCAGCAGCGCTTCCGGGACCTCCTACGAGCAGTACTTC.

The chain combines TRBV2 with TRBJ1-1; 7 bases match TRBD1. Trimming cost V 5 bases and J 4 bases; bases outside gene matches: 10. The CDR3 has 15 residues. From germline, CDR1 is SNHLY and CDR2 FYNNEI. This CDR3 reads CASSYSFDRATEAFF. In DNA form, the CDR3 reads TGTGCCAGCAGTTACAGTTTTGACAGGGCCACTGAAGCTTTCTTT. Combining the CDR3 with reference TRBV2 and TRBJ1-1 gives the whole variable domain EPEVTQTPSHQVTQMGQEVILRCVPISNHLYFYWYRQILGQKVEFLVSFYNNEISEKSEIFDDQFSVERPDGSNFTLKIRSTKLEDSAMYFCASSYSFDRATEAFFGQGTRLTVV.

The chain couples TRBV23-1 to TRBJ2-7; a possible D gene is TRBD2 (6 bases). TRBV23-1 is an ORF, with its function uncertain. The CDR3 runs to 14 residues. V was clipped by 4 bases and J by 2 bases, with 12 bases between them. CDR3: CASSRRDGTYEQYF. DNA of the CDR3: TGCGCCAGCAGTCGGCGGGACGGAACCTACGAGCAGTACTTC.

The chain uses TRBV6-4 and TRBJ2-7, with D unresolved. Per the germline V gene, CDR1 is MRHNA and CDR2 is SNTAGT. Between the trimmed V and J ends, which lost 5 bases and 7 bases, there was a span of 15 bases. The CDR3 loop spans 13 amino acids. The CDR3 is CASSSRTPGEQYF. The CDR3 DNA follows: TGTGCCAGCAGTAGCCGGACCCCCGGAGAGCAGTACTTC.

As for this clone: The sample has other DNA sequences that encode this CDR3 too. The CDR3 loop reads CASSLGGGNQPQHF. CDR3 bases: TGTGCCAGCAGCTTGGGCGGTGGCAATCAGCCCCAGCATTTT. The chain joins TRBV5-4 to TRBJ1-5; unclear D gene. CDR3 length: 14 residues. V was clipped by 0 bases and J by 2 bases, with 6 bases between them. Germline V gene data show CDR1 as SGHNT and CDR2 as YYREEE (reference sequence).

The J gene is TRBJ1-2, the V gene TRBV13; possible D gene TRBD1, 6 bases. V lost 2 bases to trimming and J lost 3 bases, with 10 bases between them. The CDR3 loop spans 14 amino acids. In germline, CDR1 is PRHDT, CDR2 FYEKMQ (reference sequence). As DNA, the CDR3 is TGTGCCAGCAGCTTATCAGGGGTTGACTATGGCTACACCTTC. Amino acids: CASSLSGVDYGYTF.

This chain uses TRBV7-9 with TRBJ2-4; tentative D call: TRBD2 (6 bases). V lost 4 bases and J 1 base, leaving 11 bases between the germline ends. Germline CDR1 SEHNR, CDR2 FQNEAQ (reference sequence). The CDR3 contains 15 residues. The CDR3 reads CASSSVEGAKNIQYF. CDR3 nucleotide sequence: TGTGCCAGCAGCTCGGTGGAGGGCGCCAAAAACATTCAGTACTTC.

The chain joins TRBV19 to TRBJ1-4, with D possibly matching TRBD1 (6 bases). Between the trimmed V and J ends, which lost 3 bases and 1 base, there was a span of 15 bases. The CDR3 spans 17 residues. The germline V gene has CDR1 LNHDA and CDR2 SQIVND (reference sequence). The CDR3 region is CASSIPGALETNEKLFF. For the CDR3, the DNA is TGTGCCAGTAGTATTCCAGGGGCGCTGGAAACTAATGAAAAACTGTTTTTT.

The chain employs TRBV5-6 and TRBJ2-3, with D possibly being TRBD1 (5 bases). Trimming cost V 4 bases and J 12 bases, with 18 bases left between them. The CDR3 contains 13 residues. Germline CDR1 reads SGHDT; CDR2 reads YYEEEE. For the CDR3, the DNA is TGTGCCAGCAGCCCCACCAGTGTGGGGCCTCAGTATTTT. It encodes CASSPTSVGPQYF.

V gene TRBV9 combines with J gene TRBJ2-1; D gene uncertain. V gave up 3 bases and J gave up 8 bases, with 18 bases separating them. Per germline, CDR1 SGDLS and CDR2 YYNGEE. The CDR3 runs to 15 residues. The CDR3 spells CASSDPINSFDEQFF. The DNA of the CDR3 is TGTGCCAGCAGCGACCCAATCAATTCGTTCGATGAGCAGTTCTTC.

The chain has TRBV4-1 and TRBJ2-7, with TRBD1 matching over 9 bases. This CDR3 comprises 14 residues. Germline trimming cut 4 bases from V and 6 bases from J; bases unmatched to any gene: 7. The V gene's germline CDR1 is MGHRA and CDR2 YSYEKL. CDR3: CASSLARQGGEQYF. For the CDR3, the DNA is TGCGCCAGCAGCCTTGCCCGACAGGGGGGCGAGCAGTACTTC.